Shown below are 2 T cell receptor beta chains from a single sample sequenced in a study of CD8+ T cells in alopecia areata listed by TCRdb under 2018. The sample's time point, from its label and the paper: 20 to 30 weeks on oral tofacitinib. The sample's treatment or condition label, decoded: oral pan-JAK inhibitor, 5-10 mg twice daily. The library was prepared using the immunoSEQ multiplex PCR assay. RNA was extracted from all samples and reverse transcribed into cDNA as template for TCR sequencing. TCRdb's version of the immuneACCESS table is confined to in-frame rearrangements and falls short of the full clone set. An unresolved V gene accounts for under half of the shortfall where checked; the remainder is of unknown origin. In this sample the table shows roughly 170,000 clones, roughly 61% of which occur a single time. The top ten clones comprise roughly an eighth of the sample. The starting material was CD8+ T cells sorted from blood, obtained at week 24, from a patient treated with tofacitinib. These receptor sequences come from a human donor with alopecia areata.

This chain uses TRBV7-9 with TRBJ2-1; no firm D call. The CDR3 is made up of 11 amino acids. Germline V gene sequence: CDR1 SEHNR, CDR2 FQNEAQ (reference sequence). V was cut by 5 bases and J by 9 bases, with 8 bases left in between. This chain's CDR3 is CASSRDAEQFF. The CDR3 nucleotides read TGTGCCAGCAGCCGCGATGCTGAGCAGTTCTTC.

The V and J genes are TRBV7-6 and TRBJ1-1; tentative D call: TRBD1 (5 bases). Germline V gene data show CDR1 as SGHVS and CDR2 as FNYEAQ. The CDR3 has 17 amino acids. The V gene lost 1 base and the J gene lost 4 bases, with 19 bases spanning the gap. The DNA for the CDR3 is TGTGCCAGCAGCTTAGTTGAGGGGCGCATCGGTGGCACTGAAGCTTTCTTT. Encoded protein: CASSLVEGRIGGTEAFF. Full variable domain (remainder filled in from reference TRBV7-6 and TRBJ1-1): GAGVSQSPRYKVTKRGQDVALRCDPISGHVSLYWYRQALGQGPEFLTYFNYEAQQDKSGLPNDRFSAERPEGSISTLTIQRTEQRDSAMYRCASSLVEGRIGGTEAFFGQGTRLTVV.